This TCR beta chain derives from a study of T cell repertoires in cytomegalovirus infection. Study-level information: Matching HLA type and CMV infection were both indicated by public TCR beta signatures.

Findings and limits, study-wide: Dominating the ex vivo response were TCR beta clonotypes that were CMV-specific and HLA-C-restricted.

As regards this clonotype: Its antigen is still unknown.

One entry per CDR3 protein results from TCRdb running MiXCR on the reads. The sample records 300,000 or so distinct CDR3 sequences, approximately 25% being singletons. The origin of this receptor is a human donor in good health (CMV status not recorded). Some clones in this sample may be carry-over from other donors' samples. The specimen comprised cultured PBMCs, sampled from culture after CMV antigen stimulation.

CDR3 sequence reads: CASSETGAYGENTIYF. The CDR3 nucleotides are TGTGCCAGCAGTGAGACAGGCGCCTATGGTGAAAACACCATATATTTT. This chain joins TRBV25-1 and TRBJ1-3, with TRBD1 as a possible D gene (6 bases). Trimming took off 3 bases at V and 6 bases at J, with 18 bases between the two ends. Germline V gives CDR1 MGHDK, CDR2 SYGVNS. The CDR3 covers 16 residues.